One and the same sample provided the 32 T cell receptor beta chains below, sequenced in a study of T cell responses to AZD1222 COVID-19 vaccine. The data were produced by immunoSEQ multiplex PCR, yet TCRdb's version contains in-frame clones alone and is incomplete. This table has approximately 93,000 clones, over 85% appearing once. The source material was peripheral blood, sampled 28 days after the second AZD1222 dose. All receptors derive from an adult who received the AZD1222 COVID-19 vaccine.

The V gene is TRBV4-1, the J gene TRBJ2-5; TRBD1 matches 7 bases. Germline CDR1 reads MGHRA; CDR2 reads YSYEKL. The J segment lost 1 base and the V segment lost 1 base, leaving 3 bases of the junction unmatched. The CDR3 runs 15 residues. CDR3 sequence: CASSQGWTGQETQYF. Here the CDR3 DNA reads TGCGCCAGCAGCCAAGGGTGGACAGGCCAAGAGACCCAGTACTTC.

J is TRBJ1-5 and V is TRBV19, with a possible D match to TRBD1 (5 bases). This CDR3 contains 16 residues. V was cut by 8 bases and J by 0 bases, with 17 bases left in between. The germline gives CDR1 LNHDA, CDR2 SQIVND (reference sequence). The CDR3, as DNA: TGTGCCAGTTCACCTCTTCAGGGAGATAGCAATCAGCCCCAGCATTTT. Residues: CASSPLQGDSNQPQHF.

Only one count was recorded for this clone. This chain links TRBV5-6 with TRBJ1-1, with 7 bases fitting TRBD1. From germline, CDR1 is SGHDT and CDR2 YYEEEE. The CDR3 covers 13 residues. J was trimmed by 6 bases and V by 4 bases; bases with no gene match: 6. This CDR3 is CASSPGGGAEAFF. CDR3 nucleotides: TGTGCCAGCAGCCCAGGGGGGGGTGCTGAAGCTTTCTTT.

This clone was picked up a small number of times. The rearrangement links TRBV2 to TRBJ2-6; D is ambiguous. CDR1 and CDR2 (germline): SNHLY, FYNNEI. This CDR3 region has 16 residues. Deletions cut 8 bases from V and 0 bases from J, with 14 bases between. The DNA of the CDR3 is TGTGCCAGCGAGGCGAAGAAAAGCTCTGGGGCCAACGTCCTGACTTTC. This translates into CASEAKKSSGANVLTF.

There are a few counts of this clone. CDR3 loop: CASSINLRDSSYNSPLHF. As DNA, the CDR3 is TGTGCCAGCAGCATAAACCTCCGGGACAGCTCCTATAATTCACCCCTCCACTTT. This chain uses TRBV11-2 with TRBJ1-6; 7 positions agree with TRBD1. This CDR3 comprises 18 residues. V trimming: 5 bases; J trimming: 0 bases; junction bases outside the gene matches: 10. Germline V gene lookup returns CDR1 SGHAT and CDR2 FQNNGV.

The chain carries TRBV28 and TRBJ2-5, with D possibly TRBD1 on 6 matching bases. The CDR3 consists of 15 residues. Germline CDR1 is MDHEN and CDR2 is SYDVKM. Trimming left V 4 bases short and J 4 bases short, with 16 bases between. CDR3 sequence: CASSWTVSLGETQYF. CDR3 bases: TGTGCCAGCAGTTGGACAGTATCATTAGGAGAGACCCAGTACTTC.

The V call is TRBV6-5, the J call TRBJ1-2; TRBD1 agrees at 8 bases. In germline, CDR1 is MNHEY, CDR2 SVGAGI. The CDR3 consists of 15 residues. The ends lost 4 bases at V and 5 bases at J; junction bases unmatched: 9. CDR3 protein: CASSFSGQGRYGYTF. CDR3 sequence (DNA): TGTGCCAGCAGTTTCTCAGGACAGGGAAGATATGGCTACACCTTC.

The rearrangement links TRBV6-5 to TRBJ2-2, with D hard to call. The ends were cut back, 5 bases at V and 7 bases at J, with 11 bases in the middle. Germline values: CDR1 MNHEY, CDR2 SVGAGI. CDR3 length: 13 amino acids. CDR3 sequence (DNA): TGTGCCAGCAGTCCAGGTATAATCGGGGAGCTGTTTTTT. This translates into CASSPGIIGELFF.

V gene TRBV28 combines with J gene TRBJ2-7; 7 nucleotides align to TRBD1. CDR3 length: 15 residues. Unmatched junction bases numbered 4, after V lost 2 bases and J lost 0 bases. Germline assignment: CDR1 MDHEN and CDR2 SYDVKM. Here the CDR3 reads CASSLHTGASYEQYF. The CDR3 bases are TGTGCCAGCAGTTTACATACAGGGGCCTCCTACGAGCAGTACTTC.

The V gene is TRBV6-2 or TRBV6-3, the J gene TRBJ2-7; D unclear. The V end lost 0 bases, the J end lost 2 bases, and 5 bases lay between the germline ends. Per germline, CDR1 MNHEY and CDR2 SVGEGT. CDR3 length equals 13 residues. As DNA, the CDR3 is TGTGCCAGCAGTTACTCGGTGACCTACGAGCAGTACTTC. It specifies CASSYSVTYEQYF.

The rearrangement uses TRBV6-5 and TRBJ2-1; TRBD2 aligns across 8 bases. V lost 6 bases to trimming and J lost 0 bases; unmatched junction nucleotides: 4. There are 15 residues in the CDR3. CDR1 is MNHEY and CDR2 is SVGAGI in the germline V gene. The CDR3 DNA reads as TGTGCCAGCAGCATTAGCGGGGCCTCCTACAATGAGCAGTTCTTC. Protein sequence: CASSISGASYNEQFF.

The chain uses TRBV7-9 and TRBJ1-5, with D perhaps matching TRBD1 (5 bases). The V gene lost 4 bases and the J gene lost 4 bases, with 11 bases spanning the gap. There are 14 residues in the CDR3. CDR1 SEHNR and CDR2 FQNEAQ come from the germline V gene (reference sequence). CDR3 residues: CASSSGGLNQPQHF. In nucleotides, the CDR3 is TGTGCCAGCAGCTCTGGGGGGTTAAATCAGCCCCAGCATTTT.

The CDR3, as DNA: TGTGCCAGCAGTTCAGGAGGGGTCGACTATGGCTACACCTTC. Protein sequence: CASSSGGVDYGYTF. The rearrangement links TRBV6-5 to TRBJ1-2; tentative D call: TRBD1 (5 bases). V lost 4 bases and J lost 3, with 12 bases in between. The CDR3 is made up of 14 amino acids. Germline V lookup: CDR1 MNHEY, CDR2 SVGAGI.

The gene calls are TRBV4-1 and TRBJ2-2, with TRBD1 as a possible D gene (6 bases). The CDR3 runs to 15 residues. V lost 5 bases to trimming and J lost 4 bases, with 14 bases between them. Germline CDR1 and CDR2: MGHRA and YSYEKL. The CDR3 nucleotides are TGCGCCAGCAGCGGTATAGACAGGACCACCGGGGAGCTGTTTTTT. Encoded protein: CASSGIDRTTGELFF.

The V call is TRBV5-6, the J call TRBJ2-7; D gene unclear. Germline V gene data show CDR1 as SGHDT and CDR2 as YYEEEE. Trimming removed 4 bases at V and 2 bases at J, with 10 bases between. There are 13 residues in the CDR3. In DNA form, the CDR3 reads TGTGCCAGCAGCGATAACCCAGCCTACGAGCAGTACGTC. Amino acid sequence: CASSDNPAYEQYV.

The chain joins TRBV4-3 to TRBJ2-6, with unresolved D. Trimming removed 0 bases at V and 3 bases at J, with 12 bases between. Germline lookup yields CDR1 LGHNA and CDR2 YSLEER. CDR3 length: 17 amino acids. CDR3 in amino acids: CASSQDPAGDGANVLTF. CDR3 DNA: TGCGCCAGCAGCCAAGATCCCGCAGGAGATGGGGCCAACGTCCTGACTTTC.

CDR3 sequence: CASSRKINQGALSGNTIYF. In DNA, the CDR3 is TGTGCCAGCAGTCGGAAAATAAACCAGGGGGCCCTCTCTGGAAACACCATATATTTT. This sequence joins TRBV3-1 (or the pseudogene TRBV3-2) and TRBJ1-3, with 8 bases that match TRBD1. Germline V gene sequence: CDR1 LGHDT, CDR2 YNNKEL (reference sequence). The CDR3 has 19 amino acids. V was clipped by 6 bases and J by 0 bases; unmatched bases: 16.

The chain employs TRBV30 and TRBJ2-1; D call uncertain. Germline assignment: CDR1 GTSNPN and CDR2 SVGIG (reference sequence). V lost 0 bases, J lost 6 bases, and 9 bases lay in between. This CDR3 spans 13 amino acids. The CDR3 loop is CAWSVSGVNEQFF. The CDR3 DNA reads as TGTGCCTGGAGTGTCTCTGGGGTCAATGAGCAGTTCTTC.

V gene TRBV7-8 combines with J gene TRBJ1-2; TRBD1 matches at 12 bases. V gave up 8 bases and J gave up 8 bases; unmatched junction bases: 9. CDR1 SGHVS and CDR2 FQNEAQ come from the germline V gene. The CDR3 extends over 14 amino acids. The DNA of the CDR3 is TGTGCCAGCGCGAGGGACAGGGGGCAGGACGGCTACACCTTC. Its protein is CASARDRGQDGYTF.

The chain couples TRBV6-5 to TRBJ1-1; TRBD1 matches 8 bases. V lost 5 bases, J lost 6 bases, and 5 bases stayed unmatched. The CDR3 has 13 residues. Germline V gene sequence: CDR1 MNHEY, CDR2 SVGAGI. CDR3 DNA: TGTGCCAGCAGTCACGGGACAGGACCTGAAGCTTTCTTT. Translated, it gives CASSHGTGPEAFF.

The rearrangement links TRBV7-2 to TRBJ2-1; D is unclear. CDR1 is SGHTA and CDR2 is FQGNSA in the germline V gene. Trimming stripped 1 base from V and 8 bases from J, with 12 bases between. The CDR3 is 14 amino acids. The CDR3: CASSLGLYLDEQFF. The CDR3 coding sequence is TGTGCCAGCAGCTTAGGGCTCTATTTGGATGAGCAGTTCTTC. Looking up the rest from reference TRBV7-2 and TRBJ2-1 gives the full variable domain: GAGVSQSPSNKVTEKGKDVELRCDPISGHTALYWYRQSLGQGLEFLIYFQGNSAPDKSGLPSDRFSAERTGGSVSTLTIQRTQQEDSAVYLCASSLGLYLDEQFFGPGTRLTVL.

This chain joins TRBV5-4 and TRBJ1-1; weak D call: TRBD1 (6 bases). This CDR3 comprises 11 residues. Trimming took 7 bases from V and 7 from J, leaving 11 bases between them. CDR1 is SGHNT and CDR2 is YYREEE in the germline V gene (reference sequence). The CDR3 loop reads CASSGVGEAFF. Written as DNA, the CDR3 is TGTGCCAGCTCAGGGGTGGGTGAAGCTTTCTTT.

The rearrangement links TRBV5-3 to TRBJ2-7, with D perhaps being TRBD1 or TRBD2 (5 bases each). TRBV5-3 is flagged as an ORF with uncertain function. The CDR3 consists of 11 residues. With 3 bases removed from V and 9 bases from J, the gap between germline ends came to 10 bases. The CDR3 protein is CARSSGDGQYF. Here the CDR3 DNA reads TGTGCCAGAAGCTCCGGGGACGGGCAGTACTTC.

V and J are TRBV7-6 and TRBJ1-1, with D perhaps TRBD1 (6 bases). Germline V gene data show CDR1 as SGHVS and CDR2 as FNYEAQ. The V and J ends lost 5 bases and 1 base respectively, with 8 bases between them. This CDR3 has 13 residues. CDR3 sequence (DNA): TGTGCCAGCAGCGCCAGGGGGAACACTGAAGCTTTCTTT. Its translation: CASSARGNTEAFF.

Written as DNA, the CDR3 is TGTGCCAGCAGCTTAGCGTTGCCAGGGGTCGAGCAGTACTTC. Protein product: CASSLALPGVEQYF. The chain joins TRBV7-9 to TRBJ2-7, with D possibly matching TRBD1 (6 bases). Germline V lookup: CDR1 SEHNR, CDR2 FQNEAQ (reference sequence). CDR3 length: 14 amino acids. V lost 0 bases to trimming and J lost 6 bases, with 12 bases between them.

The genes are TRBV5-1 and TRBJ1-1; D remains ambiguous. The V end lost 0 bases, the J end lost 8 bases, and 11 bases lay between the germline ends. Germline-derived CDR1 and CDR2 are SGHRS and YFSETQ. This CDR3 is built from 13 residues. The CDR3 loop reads CASSLGPSAEAFF. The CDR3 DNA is TGCGCCAGCAGCTTGGGTCCCAGCGCGGAAGCTTTCTTT. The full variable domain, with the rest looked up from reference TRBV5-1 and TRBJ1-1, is KAGVTQTPRYLIKTRGQQVTLSCSPISGHRSVSWYQQTPGQGLQFLFEYFSETQRNKGNFPGRFSGRQFSNSRSEMNVSTLELGDSALYLCASSLGPSAEAFFGQGTRLTVV.

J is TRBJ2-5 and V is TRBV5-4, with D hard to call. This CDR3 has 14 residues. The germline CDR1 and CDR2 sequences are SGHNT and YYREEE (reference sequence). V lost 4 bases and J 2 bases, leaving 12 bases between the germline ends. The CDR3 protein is CASSQDSPQETQYF. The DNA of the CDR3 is TGTGCCAGCAGCCAAGATTCTCCACAAGAGACCCAGTACTTC.

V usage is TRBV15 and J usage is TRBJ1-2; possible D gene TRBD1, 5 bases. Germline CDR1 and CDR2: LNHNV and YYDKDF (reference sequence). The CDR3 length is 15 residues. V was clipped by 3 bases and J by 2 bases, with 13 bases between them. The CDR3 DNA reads TGTGCCACCAGCAGCGCGCCGGGACGGAACTATGGCTACACCTTC. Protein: CATSSAPGRNYGYTF.

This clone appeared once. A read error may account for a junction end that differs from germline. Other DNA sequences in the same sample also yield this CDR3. CDR3 in amino acids: CASSPGEGYGEQYF. The DNA of the CDR3 is TGTGCCAGCAGCCCGGGGGAGGGATACGGGGAGCAATACTTC. The chain has TRBV7-2 and TRBJ2-7; 7 bases agree with TRBD2. Germline V gives CDR1 SGHTA, CDR2 FQGNSA. CDR3 length: 14 residues.

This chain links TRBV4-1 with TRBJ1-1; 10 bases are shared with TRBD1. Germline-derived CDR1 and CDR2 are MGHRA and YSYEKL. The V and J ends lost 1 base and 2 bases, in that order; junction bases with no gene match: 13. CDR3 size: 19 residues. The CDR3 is CASSQADRGPFITNTEAFF. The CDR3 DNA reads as TGCGCCAGCAGCCAAGCAGACAGGGGGCCTTTCATTACTAACACTGAAGCTTTCTTT.

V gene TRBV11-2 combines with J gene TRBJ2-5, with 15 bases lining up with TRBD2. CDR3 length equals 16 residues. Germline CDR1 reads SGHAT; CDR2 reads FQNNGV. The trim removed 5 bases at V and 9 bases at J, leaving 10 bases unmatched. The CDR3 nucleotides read TGTGCCAGCAGCACCGGGACTAGCGGGGGGCCGGCCCCCCAGTACTTC. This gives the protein CASSTGTSGGPAPQYF. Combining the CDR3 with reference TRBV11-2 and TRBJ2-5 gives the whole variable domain EAGVAQSPRYKIIEKRQSVAFWCNPISGHATLYWYQQILGQGPKLLIQFQNNGVVDDSQLPKDRFSAERLKGVDSTLKIQPAKLEDSAVYLCASSTGTSGGPAPQYFGPGTRLLVL.

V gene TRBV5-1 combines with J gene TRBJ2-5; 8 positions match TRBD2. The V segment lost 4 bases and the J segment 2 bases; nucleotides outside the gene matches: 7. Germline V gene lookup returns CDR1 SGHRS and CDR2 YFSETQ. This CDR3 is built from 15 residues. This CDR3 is CASSPGAGVQETQYF. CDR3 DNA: TGCGCCAGCAGCCCCGGAGCGGGGGTGCAAGAGACCCAGTACTTC.